This TCR beta chain is from a study of Graves' ophthalmopathy and Graves' hyperthyroidism. Study details: The authors collected peripheral blood at initial diagnosis, before any treatment. Findings and caveats of the study: The authors also found most expanded thyroid clonotypes above 0.001 frequency in blood. Ophthalmopathy progression predictions by the model showed around 72% specificity and about 71% sensitivity. Built on 13 signatures, a model told ophthalmopathy apart from stable hyperthyroidism with 87.88% sensitivity and around 80% specificity.

CDR1 is DFQATT and CDR2 is SNEGSKA in the germline V gene (reference sequence). Germline trimming cut 3 bases from V and 0 bases from J; bases unmatched to any gene: 9. The CDR3 extends over 16 amino acids. About this clonotype itself: The antigen is undetermined.

TCR beta CDR3 amplification used RNA transcripts. HTBI primers were employed in first-round RT-PCR, then a second-round multiplex PCR followed. TCRdb re-called the multiplex PCR reads with MiXCR, one entry per CDR3 protein. The sample has about 740,000 distinct CDR3 sequences, 35% to 50% seen once. The V and J genes are TRBV20-1 and TRBJ2-5, with TRBD1 matching 8 bases. The receptor comes from an adult man with Graves' ophthalmopathy. The sample was peripheral blood. This CDR3 reads CSASQPGQAYQETQYF. The CDR3 bases are TGCAGTGCTAGTCAGCCGGGACAGGCGTACCAAGAGACCCAGTACTTC.